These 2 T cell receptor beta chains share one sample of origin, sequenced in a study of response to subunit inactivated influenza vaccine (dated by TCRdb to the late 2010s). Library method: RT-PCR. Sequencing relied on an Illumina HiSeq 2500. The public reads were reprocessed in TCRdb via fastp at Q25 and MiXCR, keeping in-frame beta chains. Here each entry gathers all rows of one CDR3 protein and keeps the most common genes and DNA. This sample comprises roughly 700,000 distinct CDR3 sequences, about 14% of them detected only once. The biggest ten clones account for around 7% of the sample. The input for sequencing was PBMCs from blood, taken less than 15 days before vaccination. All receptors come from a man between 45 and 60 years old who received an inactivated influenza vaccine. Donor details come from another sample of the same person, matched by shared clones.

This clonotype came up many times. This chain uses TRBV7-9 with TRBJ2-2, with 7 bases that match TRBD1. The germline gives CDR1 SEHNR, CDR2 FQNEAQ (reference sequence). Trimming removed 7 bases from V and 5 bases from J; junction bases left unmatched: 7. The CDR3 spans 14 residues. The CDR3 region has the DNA TGTGCCAGCACCGACAGGGAGTGGACCGGGGAGCTGTTTTTT. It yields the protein CASTDREWTGELFF.

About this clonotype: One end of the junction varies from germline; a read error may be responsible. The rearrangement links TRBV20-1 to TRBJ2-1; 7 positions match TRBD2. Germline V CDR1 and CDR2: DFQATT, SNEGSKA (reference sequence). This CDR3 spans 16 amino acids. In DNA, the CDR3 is TGCTGTGCTAGAGACCCTAGCGGTCGGACCTACAATGAGCAGTTCTTC. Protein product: CCARDPSGRTYNEQFF.